This TCR beta chain comes out of a study of blood T cell repertoires in COVID-19. Turning to the study itself: Sites across the United States, Italy and Spain contributed samples from acute and convalescent COVID-19.

This clone was detected only once. Some clones are missing from TCRdb's copy, which holds only in-frame ones; the method was immunoSEQ multiplex PCR. The top ten clones hold roughly a tenth of a sample with about 140,000 clones, 88% of them seen once. The CDR3 covers 14 residues. V gave up 5 bases and J gave up 4 bases, with 9 bases separating them. Per germline, CDR1 SEHNR and CDR2 FQNEAQ (reference sequence). Sequenced input: peripheral blood. This chain connects TRBV7-9 to TRBJ2-6; maybe TRBD2 (6 bases). This receptor was obtained from a man between 45 and 60 years old with active or convalescent COVID-19. The CDR3 region has the DNA TGTGCCAGCAGCGGAGGGCCCGGGGCCAACGTCCTGACTTTC. Amino acids: CASSGGPGANVLTF. Filled out from reference TRBV7-9 and TRBJ2-6, the complete variable domain reads DTGVSQNPRHKITKRGQNVTFRCDPISEHNRLYWYRQTLGQGPEFLTYFQNEAQLEKSRLLSDRFSAERPKGSFSTLEIQRTEQGDSAMYLCASSGGPGANVLTFGAGSRLTVL.